Each of the 16 T cell receptor beta chains below was sequenced from the same sample in a study of blood T cell repertoires in COVID-19. Sequencing used immunoSEQ multiplex PCR; TCRdb keeps in-frame clones, though not all of them. Here the sample spans roughly 150,000 clones, around 89% being singletons. Sequenced sample: peripheral blood. The receptors derive from a woman aged 80 or over with acute or convalescent COVID-19.

The chain has TRBV4-1 and TRBJ2-7, with D maybe TRBD1 (5 bases). Germline V lookup: CDR1 MGHRA, CDR2 YSYEKL. The V gene lost 0 bases and the J gene lost 3 bases, with 9 bases spanning the gap. CDR3 length: 14 amino acids. CDR3 DNA sequence: TGCGCCAGCAGCCAAGATAGGGGATTCTACGAGCAGTACTTC. This translates into CASSQDRGFYEQYF.

The chain carries TRBV7-9 and TRBJ2-7; 8 bases map to TRBD1. Germline V gene lookup returns CDR1 SEHNR and CDR2 FQNEAQ (reference sequence). The junction had 4 bases not matched to a gene; V was cut back by 3 bases and J by 3 bases. CDR3 length: 14 amino acids. CDR3 DNA sequence: TGTGCCAGCAGCTTCCAGGGGGCCGGCTACGAGCAGTACTTC. Its protein is CASSFQGAGYEQYF.

The genes are TRBV27 and TRBJ1-5; the match to TRBD1 covers 7 bases. J was trimmed by 3 bases and V by 6 bases; bases with no gene match: 5. The CDR3 has 14 amino acids. In germline, CDR1 is MNHEY, CDR2 SMNVEV (reference sequence). The DNA for the CDR3 is TGTGCCAGCAGGTCGACAGGGATCAATCAGCCCCAGCATTTT. Its protein product is CASRSTGINQPQHF.

The chain joins TRBV30 to TRBJ1-3; D is unclear. Germline V gene sequence: CDR1 GTSNPN, CDR2 SVGIG (reference sequence). The germline V and J ends were trimmed by 1 base and 4 bases, with 11 bases remaining between them. CDR3 length: 14 amino acids. Here the CDR3 DNA reads TGTGCCTGGAGTGGGCCTCCGCGGGGAAACACCATATATTTT. Amino acid sequence: CAWSGPPRGNTIYF.

Only one count was recorded for this clone. The V and J genes are TRBV6-1 and TRBJ1-6; a weak D match, TRBD1 (6 bases). V was cut by 5 bases and J by 12 bases, with 17 bases left in between. CDR1 MNHNS and CDR2 SASEGT come from the germline V gene. CDR3 length equals 14 residues. CDR3 in amino acids: CASSWGTREEPLHF. The CDR3 coding sequence is TGTGCCAGCAGTTGGGGGACAAGGGAAGAACCCCTCCACTTT.

The chain combines TRBV4-1 with TRBJ1-1; TRBD1 aligns across 7 bases. The junction had 7 bases not matched to a gene; V was cut back by 4 bases and J by 2 bases. The CDR3 has 15 residues. Germline V gene lookup returns CDR1 MGHRA and CDR2 YSYEKL. The CDR3 sequence is CASSRYRDSNTEAFF. The CDR3 nucleotides read TGCGCCAGCAGCCGCTACCGGGACAGTAACACTGAAGCTTTCTTT.

The chain links TRBV11-2 to TRBJ2-5; 9 positions match TRBD2. Trimming removed 5 bases from V and 5 bases from J; junction bases left unmatched: 12. Germline V gives CDR1 SGHAT, CDR2 FQNNGV. The CDR3 contains 16 residues. Here the CDR3 DNA reads TGTGCCAGCAGCCCAATAGGGCGGGGGGGCATGGAGACCCAGTACTTC. It yields the protein CASSPIGRGGMETQYF. Together with reference TRBV11-2 and TRBJ2-5, the CDR3 gives the full variable domain: EAGVAQSPRYKIIEKRQSVAFWCNPISGHATLYWYQQILGQGPKLLIQFQNNGVVDDSQLPKDRFSAERLKGVDSTLKIQPAKLEDSAVYLCASSPIGRGGMETQYFGPGTRLLVL.

The chain combines TRBV10-1 with TRBJ1-1, with D possibly TRBD1 on 5 matching bases. V lost 0 bases and J 9 bases, leaving 8 bases between the germline ends. Germline V CDR1 and CDR2: WNHNN, SYGVQD (reference sequence). The CDR3 consists of 12 residues. Here the CDR3 DNA reads TGCGCCAGCAGTGAGTCGGGGGGAAAAGCTTTCTTT. Translating gives CASSESGGKAFF.

The chain recombines TRBV30 with TRBJ2-4; D is perhaps TRBD1 (6 bases). V was pared by 1 base and J by 0 bases, with 10 bases between. CDR1 is GTSNPN, CDR2 SVGIG, per germline (reference sequence). The CDR3 runs to 15 residues. The CDR3 loop reads CAWSERGRAKNIQYF. The CDR3 coding sequence is TGTGCCTGGAGTGAGAGGGGGAGAGCCAAAAACATTCAGTACTTC.

The DNA for the CDR3 is TGTGCCACCAAACGGACCAGAGGGACAGATACGCAGTATTTT. Protein product: CATKRTRGTDTQYF. The chain uses TRBV19 and TRBJ2-3, with a possible D match to TRBD2 (5 bases). Trimming left V 10 bases short and J 3 bases short, with 17 bases between. Germline assignment: CDR1 LNHDA and CDR2 SQIVND (reference sequence). The CDR3 totals 14 residues. Looking up the rest from reference TRBV19 and TRBJ2-3 gives the full variable domain: DGGITQSPKYLFRKEGQNVTLSCEQNLNHDAMYWYRQDPGQGLRLIYYSQIVNDFQKGDIAEGYSVSREKKESFPLTVTSAQKNPTAFYLCATKRTRGTDTQYFGPGTRLTVL.

The genes are TRBV6-5 and TRBJ1-2; 8 nucleotides agree with TRBD1. J was trimmed by 2 bases and V by 5 bases; bases with no gene match: 1. This CDR3 has 13 amino acids. From germline, CDR1 is MNHEY and CDR2 SVGAGI. CDR3 sequence (DNA): TGTGCCAGCAGTCGGACAGGGAACTATGGCTACACCTTC. Residues: CASSRTGNYGYTF.

This chain joins TRBV2 and TRBJ2-5; 15 positions agree with TRBD2. Germline CDR1 SNHLY, CDR2 FYNNEI. There are 15 residues in the CDR3. The junction had 6 bases not matched to a gene; V was cut back by 6 bases and J by 7 bases. CDR3 bases: TGTGCCAGCAGAGGGACTAGCGGGGGGTCGGGGACCCAGTACTTC. It is translated as CASRGTSGGSGTQYF.

This clone was seen a few times. The genes are TRBV5-1 and TRBJ1-4, with D hard to call. CDR1 and CDR2 from the germline V gene are SGHRS and YFSETQ. The ends were cut back, 0 bases at V and 4 bases at J, with 10 bases in the middle. The CDR3 contains 15 residues. The chain's CDR3 is CASSLGAADNEKLFF. The CDR3 region has the DNA TGCGCCAGCAGCTTGGGCGCGGCAGATAATGAAAAACTGTTTTTT.

For the CDR3, the DNA is TGTGCCAGCAGCCCCGACAGGGCGAACACCATATATTTT. Residues: CASSPDRANTIYF. This chain links TRBV7-8 with TRBJ1-3; 7 positions agree with TRBD1. Germline CDR1 reads SGHVS; CDR2 reads FQNEAQ. Germline trimming cut 5 bases from V and 7 bases from J; bases unmatched to any gene: 5. This CDR3 spans 13 amino acids.

This clone was seen only a few times. V and J are TRBV19 and TRBJ2-7; D call uncertain. This CDR3 has 14 residues. Germline V gives CDR1 LNHDA, CDR2 SQIVND (reference sequence). Trimming stripped 4 bases from V and 3 bases from J, with 13 bases between. CDR3 in DNA: TGTGCCAGTAGTAAAGGAGCGCAGTTCTACGAGCAGTACTTC. It yields the protein CASSKGAQFYEQYF.

The chain joins TRBV18 to TRBJ1-1, with a tentative D call TRBD1 (5 bases). Germline V gene sequence: CDR1 KGHSH, CDR2 LQKENI. V lost 5 bases and J lost 2, with 9 bases in between. This CDR3 region has 13 residues. The CDR3 is CASSSTVNTEAFF. In DNA, the CDR3 is TGTGCCAGCTCATCGACAGTCAACACTGAAGCTTTCTTT.